This TCR beta chain emerged from a study of CD8+ T cells in alopecia areata. Extraction and reverse transcription of RNA yielded cDNA as the sequencing template. Generated by immunoSEQ multiplex PCR, the TCRdb table keeps only in-frame clones and is missing some. The data show some 100,000 clones, less than 75% seen once. The treatment was: oral pan-JAK inhibitor, 5-10 mg twice daily. This clone has a handful of counts. Trimming pared 3 bases from V and 6 bases from J, leaving 21 bases between. The CDR3 totals 16 residues. Germline V gene data show CDR1 as SQVTM and CDR2 as ANQGSEA. This specimen was CD8+ T cells sorted from blood, taken at week 4, from a patient treated with tofacitinib. The TCR was taken from a human donor with alopecia areata. J is TRBJ2-1 and V is TRBV29-1; D is uncertain. The CDR3 DNA reads TGCAGCGTTGATCCCCCCGAGGCAGGTACCGTCAATGAGCAGTTCTTC. Its translation is CSVDPPEAGTVNEQFF.